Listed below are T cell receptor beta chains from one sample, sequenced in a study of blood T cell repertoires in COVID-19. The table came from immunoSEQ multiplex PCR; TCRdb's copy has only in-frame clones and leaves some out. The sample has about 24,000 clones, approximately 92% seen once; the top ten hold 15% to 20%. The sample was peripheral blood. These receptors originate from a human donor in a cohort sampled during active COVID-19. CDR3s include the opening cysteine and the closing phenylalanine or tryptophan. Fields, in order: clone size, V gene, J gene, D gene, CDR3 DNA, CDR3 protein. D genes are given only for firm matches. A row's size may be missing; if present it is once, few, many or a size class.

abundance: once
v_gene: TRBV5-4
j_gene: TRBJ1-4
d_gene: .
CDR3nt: TGTGCCAGCAGCCCGACGGGGGGAACAAGTCGGGAAAAACTGTTTTTT
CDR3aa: CASSPTGGTSREKLFF

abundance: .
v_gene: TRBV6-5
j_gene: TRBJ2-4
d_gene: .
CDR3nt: TGTGCCAGCAGTTCCAGATCCAAAAACATTCAGTACTTC
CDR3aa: CASSSRSKNIQYF

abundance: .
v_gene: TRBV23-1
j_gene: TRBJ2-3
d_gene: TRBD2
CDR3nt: TGCGCCAGCAGTCAATCGTACGGGGGGGATACGCAGTATTTT
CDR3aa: CASSQSYGGDTQYF

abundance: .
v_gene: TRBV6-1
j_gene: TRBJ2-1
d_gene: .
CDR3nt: TGTGCCAGCAGTGAGGTTAGCCGCTGGGAGCAGTTCTTC
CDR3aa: CASSEVSRWEQFF

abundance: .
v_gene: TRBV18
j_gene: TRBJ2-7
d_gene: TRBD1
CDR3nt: TGTGCCAGCTCACCTCGAGGGGGCTCTGGGACGGAAACCTACGAGCAGTACTTC
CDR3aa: CASSPRGGSGTETYEQYF

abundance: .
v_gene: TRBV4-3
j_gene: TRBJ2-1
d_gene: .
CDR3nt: TGCGCCAGCAGCCAAGGGGCAACTTACAATGAGCAGTTCTTC
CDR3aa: CASSQGATYNEQFF

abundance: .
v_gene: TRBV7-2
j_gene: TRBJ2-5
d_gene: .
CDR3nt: TGTGCCAGCAGCTCCAGGAGGGTGGTGGGGGAGACCCAGTACTTC
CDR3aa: CASSSRRVVGETQYF

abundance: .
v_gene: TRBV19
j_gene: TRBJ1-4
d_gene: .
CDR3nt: TGTGCCAGTAGTCCGCCCGGGGCTAATGAAAAACTGTTTTTT
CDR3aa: CASSPPGANEKLFF

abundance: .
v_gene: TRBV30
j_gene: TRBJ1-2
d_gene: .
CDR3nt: TGTGCCTGGAGTGTAGAGGGTGCTGGCTACACCTTC
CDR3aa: CAWSVEGAGYTF

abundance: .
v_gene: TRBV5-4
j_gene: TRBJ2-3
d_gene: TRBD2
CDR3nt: TGTGCCAGCAGCTTGCGCGGCGGGAGTTTCGCAGATACGCAGTATTTT
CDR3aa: CASSLRGGSFADTQYF

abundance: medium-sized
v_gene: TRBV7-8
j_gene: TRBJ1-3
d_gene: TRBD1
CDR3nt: TGTGCCAGCAGCTTAAGCGCCTCAGGGGGCGGGAACACCATATATTTT
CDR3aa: CASSLSASGGGNTIYF

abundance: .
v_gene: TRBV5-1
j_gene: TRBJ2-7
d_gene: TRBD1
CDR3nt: TGCGCCAGCAGCTGGGGACAGGGGTTCTCCTACGAGCAGTACTTC
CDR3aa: CASSWGQGFSYEQYF

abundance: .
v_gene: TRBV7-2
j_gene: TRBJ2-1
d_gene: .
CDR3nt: TGTGCCAGCAGCCGACCCGGGGTATCTGAGCAGTTCTTC
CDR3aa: CASSRPGVSEQFF

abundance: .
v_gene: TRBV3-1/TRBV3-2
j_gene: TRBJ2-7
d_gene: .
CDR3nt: TGTGCCAGCAGCCTCGGGACTGCTTTTGGTTACGAGCAGTACTTC
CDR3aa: CASSLGTAFGYEQYF

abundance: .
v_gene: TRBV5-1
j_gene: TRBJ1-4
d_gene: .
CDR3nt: TGCGCCAGCCAGTTCGCAGGGGCAACTAATGAAAAACTGTTTTTT
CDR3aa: CASQFAGATNEKLFF

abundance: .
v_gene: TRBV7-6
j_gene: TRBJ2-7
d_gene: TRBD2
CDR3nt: TGTGCCAGCAGCCCTCAAGCGGGAGGGACTTACGAGCAGTACTTC
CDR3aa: CASSPQAGGTYEQYF

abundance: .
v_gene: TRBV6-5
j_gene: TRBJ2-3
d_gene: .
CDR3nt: TGTGCCAGCAATAGGAGACCAGATACGCAGTATTTT
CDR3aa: CASNRRPDTQYF

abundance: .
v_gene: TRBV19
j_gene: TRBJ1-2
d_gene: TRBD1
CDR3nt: TGTGCCAGTAGGCCGATCCGGGACAGCCATTATGGCTACACCTTC
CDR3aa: CASRPIRDSHYGYTF

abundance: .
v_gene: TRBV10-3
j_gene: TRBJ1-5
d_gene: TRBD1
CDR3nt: TGTGCCGCCTGGGCAGGGGGCGATCAGCCCCAGCATTTT
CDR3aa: CAAWAGGDQPQHF

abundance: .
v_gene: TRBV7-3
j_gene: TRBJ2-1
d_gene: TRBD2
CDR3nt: TGTGCCAGCAGCTTATTTAGCGGGAGGCAGGATGAGCAGTTCTTC
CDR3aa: CASSLFSGRQDEQFF

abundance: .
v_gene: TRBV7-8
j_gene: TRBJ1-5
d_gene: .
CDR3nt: TGTGCCAGCAGCTTAGACTCGTATCAGCCCCAGCATTTT
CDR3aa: CASSLDSYQPQHF

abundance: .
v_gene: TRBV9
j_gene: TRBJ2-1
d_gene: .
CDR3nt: TGTGCCAGCAGCGTTGGGCAGGGCCCCTACAATGAGCAGTTCTTC
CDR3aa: CASSVGQGPYNEQFF

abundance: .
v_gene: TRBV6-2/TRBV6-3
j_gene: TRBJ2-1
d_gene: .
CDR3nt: TGTGCCAGCAGCTCAACAGAAGGGCAGTTCTTC
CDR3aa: CASSSTEGQFF

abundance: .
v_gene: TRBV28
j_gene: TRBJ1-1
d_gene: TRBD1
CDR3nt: TGTGCCAGCAGTCCATGGACAGGGAGAAACACTGAAGCTTTCTTT
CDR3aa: CASSPWTGRNTEAFF

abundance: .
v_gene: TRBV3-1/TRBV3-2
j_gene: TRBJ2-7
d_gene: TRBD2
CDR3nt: TGTGCCAGCAGCCCCCTTTTGGGCGGGGGCTCCTACGAGCAGTACTTC
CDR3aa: CASSPLLGGGSYEQYF

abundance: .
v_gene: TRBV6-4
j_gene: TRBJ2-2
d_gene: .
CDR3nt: TGTGCCAGCAGTGACAAATACACTACTACCGGGGAGCTGTTTTTT
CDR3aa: CASSDKYTTTGELFF

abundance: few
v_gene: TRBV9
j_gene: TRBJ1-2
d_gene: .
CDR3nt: TGTGCCAGCAGCGTAGACGACAGAGCTAACTATGGCTACACCTTC
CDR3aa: CASSVDDRANYGYTF

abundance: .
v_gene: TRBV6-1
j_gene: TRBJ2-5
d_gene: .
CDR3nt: TGTGCCAGCAGTGAAGCTGCGGGGGCCCAAGAGACCCAGTACTTC
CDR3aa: CASSEAAGAQETQYF

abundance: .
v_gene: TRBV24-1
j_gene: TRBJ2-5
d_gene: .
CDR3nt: TGTGCCACCGGACCAGGGGATCAAGAGACCCAGTACTTC
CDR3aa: CATGPGDQETQYF